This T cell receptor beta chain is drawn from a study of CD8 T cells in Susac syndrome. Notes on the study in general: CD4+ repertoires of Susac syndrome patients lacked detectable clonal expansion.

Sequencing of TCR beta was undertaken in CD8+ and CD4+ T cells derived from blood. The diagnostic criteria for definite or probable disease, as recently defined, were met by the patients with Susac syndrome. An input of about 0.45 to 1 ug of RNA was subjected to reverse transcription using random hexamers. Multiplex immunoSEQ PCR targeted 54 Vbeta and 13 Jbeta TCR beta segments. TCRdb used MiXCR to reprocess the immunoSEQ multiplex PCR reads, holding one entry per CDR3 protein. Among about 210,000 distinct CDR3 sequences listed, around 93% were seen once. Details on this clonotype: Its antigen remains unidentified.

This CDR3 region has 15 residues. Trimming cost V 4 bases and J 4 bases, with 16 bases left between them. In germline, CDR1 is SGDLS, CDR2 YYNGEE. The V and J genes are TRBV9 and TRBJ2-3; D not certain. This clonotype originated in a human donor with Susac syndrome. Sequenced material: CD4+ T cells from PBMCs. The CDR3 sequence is CASSLGPTSADTQYF. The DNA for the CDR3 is TGTGCCAGCAGCCTAGGACCGACCTCCGCAGATACGCAGTATTTT.